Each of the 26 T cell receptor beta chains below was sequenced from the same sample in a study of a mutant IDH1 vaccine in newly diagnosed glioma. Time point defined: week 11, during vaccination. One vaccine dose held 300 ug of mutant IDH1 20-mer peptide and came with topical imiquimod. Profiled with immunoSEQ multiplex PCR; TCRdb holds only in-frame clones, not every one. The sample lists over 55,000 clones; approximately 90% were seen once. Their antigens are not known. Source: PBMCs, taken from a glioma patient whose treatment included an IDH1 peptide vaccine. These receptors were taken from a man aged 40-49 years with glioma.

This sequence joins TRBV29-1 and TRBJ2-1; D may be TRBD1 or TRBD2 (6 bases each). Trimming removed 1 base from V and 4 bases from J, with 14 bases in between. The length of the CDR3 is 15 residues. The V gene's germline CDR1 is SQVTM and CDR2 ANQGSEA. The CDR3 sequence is CSVEGGGSAYNEQFF. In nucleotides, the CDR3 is TGCAGCGTTGAAGGAGGGGGGAGCGCGTACAATGAGCAGTTCTTC.

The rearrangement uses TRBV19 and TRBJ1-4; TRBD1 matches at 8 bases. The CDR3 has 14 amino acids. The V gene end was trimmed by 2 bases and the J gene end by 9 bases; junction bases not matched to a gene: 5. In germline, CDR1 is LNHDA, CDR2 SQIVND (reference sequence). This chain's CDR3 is CASSISGGIKKLFF. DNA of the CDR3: TGTGCCAGTAGTATATCAGGGGGCATAAAAAAACTGTTTTTT.

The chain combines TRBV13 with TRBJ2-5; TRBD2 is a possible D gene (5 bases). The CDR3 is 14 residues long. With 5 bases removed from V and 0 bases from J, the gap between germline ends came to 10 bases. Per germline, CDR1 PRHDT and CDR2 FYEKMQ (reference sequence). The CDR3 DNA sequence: TGTGCCAGCAGCCCCCGGGGTAACCAAGAGACCCAGTACTTC. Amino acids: CASSPRGNQETQYF. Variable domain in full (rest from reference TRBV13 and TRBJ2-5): AAGVIQSPRHLIKEKRETATLKCYPIPRHDTVYWYQQGPGQDPQFLISFYEKMQSDKGSIPDRFSAQQFSDYHSELNMSSLELGDSALYFCASSPRGNQETQYFGPGTRLLVL.

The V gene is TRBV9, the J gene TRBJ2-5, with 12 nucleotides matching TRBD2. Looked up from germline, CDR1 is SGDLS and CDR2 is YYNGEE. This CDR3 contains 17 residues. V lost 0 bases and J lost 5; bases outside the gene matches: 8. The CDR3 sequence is CASSVGSSGRAWETQYF. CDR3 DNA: TGTGCCAGCAGCGTAGGTTCTAGCGGGAGGGCCTGGGAGACCCAGTACTTC.

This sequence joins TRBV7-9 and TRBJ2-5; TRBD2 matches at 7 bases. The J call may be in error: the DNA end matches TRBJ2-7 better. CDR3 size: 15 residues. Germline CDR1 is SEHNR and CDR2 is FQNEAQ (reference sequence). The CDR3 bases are TGTGCCAGCAGCTCGGCCGGGACTACCTCCTACGAGCAGTACTTC. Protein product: CASSSAGTTSYEQYF.

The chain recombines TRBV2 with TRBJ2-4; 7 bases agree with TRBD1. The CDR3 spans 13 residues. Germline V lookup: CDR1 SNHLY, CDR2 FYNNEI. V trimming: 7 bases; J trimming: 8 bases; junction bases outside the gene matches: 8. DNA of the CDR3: TGTGCCAGCAATTCCAGACAGGGAGACATTCAGTACTTC. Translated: CASNSRQGDIQYF.

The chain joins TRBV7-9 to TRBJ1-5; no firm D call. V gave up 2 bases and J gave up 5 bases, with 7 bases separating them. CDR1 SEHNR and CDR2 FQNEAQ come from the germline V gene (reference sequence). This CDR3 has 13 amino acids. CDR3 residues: CASSLLGDQPQHF. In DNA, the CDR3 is TGTGCCAGCAGCTTATTAGGTGATCAGCCCCAGCATTTT.

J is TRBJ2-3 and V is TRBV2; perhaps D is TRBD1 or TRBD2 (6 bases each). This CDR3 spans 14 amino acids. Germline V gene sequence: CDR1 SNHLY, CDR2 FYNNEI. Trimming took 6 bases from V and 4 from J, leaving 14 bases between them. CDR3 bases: TGTGCCAGCAGCCTTTGGGGGGCTCCAGATACGCAGTATTTT. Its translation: CASSLWGAPDTQYF.

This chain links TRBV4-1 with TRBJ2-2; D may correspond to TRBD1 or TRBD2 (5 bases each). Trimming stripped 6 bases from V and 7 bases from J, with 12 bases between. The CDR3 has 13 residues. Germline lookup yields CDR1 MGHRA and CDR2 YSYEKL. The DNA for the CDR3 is TGCGCCAGCAGTCGGGGCGGGTTCGGGGAGCTGTTTTTT. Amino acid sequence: CASSRGGFGELFF.

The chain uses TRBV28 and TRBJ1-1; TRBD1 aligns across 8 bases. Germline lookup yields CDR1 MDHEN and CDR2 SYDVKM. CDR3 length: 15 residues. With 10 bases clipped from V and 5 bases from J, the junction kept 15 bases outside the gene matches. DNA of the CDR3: TGTGCCACCCAGCTCCCCGCAGGGGGCAGGACTGAAGCTTTCTTT. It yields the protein CATQLPAGGRTEAFF.

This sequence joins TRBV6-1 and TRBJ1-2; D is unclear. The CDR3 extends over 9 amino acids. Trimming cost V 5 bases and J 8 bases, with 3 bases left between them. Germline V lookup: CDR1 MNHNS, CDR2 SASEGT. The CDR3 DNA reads TGTGCCAGCAGTACCGGCTACACCTTC. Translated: CASSTGYTF.

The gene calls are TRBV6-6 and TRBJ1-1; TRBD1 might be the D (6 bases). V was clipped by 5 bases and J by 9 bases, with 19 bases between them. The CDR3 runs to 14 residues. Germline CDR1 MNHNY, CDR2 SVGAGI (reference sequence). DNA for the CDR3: TGTGCCAGCAGTCAGGATGTGGGGGCGAAGAAAGCTTTCTTT. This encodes CASSQDVGAKKAFF.

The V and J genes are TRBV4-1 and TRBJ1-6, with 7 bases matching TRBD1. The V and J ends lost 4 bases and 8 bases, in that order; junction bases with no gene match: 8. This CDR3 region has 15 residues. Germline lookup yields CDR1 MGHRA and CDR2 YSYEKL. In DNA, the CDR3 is TGCGCCAGCAGCCCTGACAGGGTGGGGGATTCACCCCTCCACTTT. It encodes CASSPDRVGDSPLHF.

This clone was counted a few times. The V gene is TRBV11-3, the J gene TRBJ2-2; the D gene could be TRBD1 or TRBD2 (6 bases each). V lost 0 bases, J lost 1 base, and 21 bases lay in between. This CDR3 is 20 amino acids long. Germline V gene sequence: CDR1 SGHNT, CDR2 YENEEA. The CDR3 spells CASSLDTPFRGAVNTGELFF. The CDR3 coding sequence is TGTGCCAGCAGCTTAGACACCCCCTTTAGGGGGGCCGTGAACACCGGGGAGCTGTTTTTT.

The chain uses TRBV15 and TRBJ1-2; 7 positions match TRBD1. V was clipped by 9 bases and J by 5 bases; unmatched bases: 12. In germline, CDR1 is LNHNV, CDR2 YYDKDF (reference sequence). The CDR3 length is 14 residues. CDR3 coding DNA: TGTGCCACTTCTACAGGGGCCGGATATTATGGCTACACCTTC. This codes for CATSTGAGYYGYTF.

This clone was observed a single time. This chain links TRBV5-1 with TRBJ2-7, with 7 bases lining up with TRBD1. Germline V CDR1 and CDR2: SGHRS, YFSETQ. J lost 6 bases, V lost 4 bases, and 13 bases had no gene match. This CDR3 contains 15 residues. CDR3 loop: CASSQAVQGYSEQYF. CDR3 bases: TGCGCCAGCAGCCAAGCAGTACAGGGGTATTCCGAGCAGTACTTC. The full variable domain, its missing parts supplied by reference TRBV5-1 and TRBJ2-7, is KAGVTQTPRYLIKTRGQQVTLSCSPISGHRSVSWYQQTPGQGLQFLFEYFSETQRNKGNFPGRFSGRQFSNSRSEMNVSTLELGDSALYLCASSQAVQGYSEQYFGPGTRLTVT.

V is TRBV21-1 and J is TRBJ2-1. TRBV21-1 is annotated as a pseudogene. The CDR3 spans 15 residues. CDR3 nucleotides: TGTGCCAGCAGCCCCCAATCGGACCGCTACAATGAGCAGTTCTTC. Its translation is CASSPQSDRYNEQFF.

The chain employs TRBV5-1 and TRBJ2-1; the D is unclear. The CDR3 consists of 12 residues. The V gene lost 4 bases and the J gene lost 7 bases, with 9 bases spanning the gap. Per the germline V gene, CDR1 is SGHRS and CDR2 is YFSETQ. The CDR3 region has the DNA TGCGCCAGCAGCGGAAGGCTGAATGAGCAGTTCTTC. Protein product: CASSGRLNEQFF.

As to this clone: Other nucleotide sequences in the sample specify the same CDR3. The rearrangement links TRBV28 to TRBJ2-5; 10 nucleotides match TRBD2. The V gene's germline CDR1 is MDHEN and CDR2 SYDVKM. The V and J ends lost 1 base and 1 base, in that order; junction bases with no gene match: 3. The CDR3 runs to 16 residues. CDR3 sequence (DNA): TGTGCCAGCAGTTTATTAGCGGGGGGAAGCCAAGAGACCCAGTACTTC. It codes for CASSLLAGGSQETQYF. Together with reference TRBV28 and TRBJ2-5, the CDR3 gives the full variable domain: DVKVTQSSRYLVKRTGEKVFLECVQDMDHENMFWYRQDPGLGLRLIYFSYDVKMKEKGDIPEGYSVSREKKERFSLILESASTNQTSMYLCASSLLAGGSQETQYFGPGTRLLVL.

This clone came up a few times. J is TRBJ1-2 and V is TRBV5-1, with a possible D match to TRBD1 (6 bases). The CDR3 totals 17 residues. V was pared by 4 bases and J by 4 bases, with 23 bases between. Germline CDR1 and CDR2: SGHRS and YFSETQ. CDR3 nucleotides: TGCGCCAGCAGCCCCCCACGGGGGGACAAGCCTCTCTATGGCTACACCTTC. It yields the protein CASSPPRGDKPLYGYTF.

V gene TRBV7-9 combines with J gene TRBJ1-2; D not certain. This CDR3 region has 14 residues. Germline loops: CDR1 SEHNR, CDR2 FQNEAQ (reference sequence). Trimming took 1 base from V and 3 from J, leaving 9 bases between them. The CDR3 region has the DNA TGTGCCAGCAGCTTAGGGACTTCTTACTATGGCTACACCTTC. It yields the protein CASSLGTSYYGYTF.

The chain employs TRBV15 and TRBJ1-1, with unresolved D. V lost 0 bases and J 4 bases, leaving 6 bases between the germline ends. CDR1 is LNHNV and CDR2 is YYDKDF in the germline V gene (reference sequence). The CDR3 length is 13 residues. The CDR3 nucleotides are TGTGCCACCAGCAGAGAGGGCCCCACTGAAGCTTTCTTT. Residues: CATSREGPTEAFF. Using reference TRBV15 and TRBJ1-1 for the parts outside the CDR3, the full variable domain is DAMVIQNPRYQVTQFGKPVTLSCSQTLNHNVMYWYQQKSSQAPKLLFHYYDKDFNNEADTPDNFQSRRPNTSFCFLDIRSPGLGDTAMYLCATSREGPTEAFFGQGTRLTVV.

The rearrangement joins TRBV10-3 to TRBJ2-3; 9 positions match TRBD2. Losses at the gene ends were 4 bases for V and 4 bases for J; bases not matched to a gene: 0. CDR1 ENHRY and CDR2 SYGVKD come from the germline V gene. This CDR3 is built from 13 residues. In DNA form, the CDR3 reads TGTGCCATCAGTGGACTAGCGGCAGATACGCAGTATTTT. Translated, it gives CAISGLAADTQYF.

DNA of the CDR3: TGCGCCAGCAGCTTGGCCCCAGGCGCAGATACGCAGTATTTT. Protein product: CASSLAPGADTQYF. The V call is TRBV5-1, the J call TRBJ2-3; D ambiguous. V lost 0 bases and J lost 4, with 9 bases in between. Germline values: CDR1 SGHRS, CDR2 YFSETQ. This CDR3 is built from 14 residues. Based on the CDR3 plus reference TRBV5-1 and TRBJ2-3, the full variable domain is KAGVTQTPRYLIKTRGQQVTLSCSPISGHRSVSWYQQTPGQGLQFLFEYFSETQRNKGNFPGRFSGRQFSNSRSEMNVSTLELGDSALYLCASSLAPGADTQYFGPGTRLTVL.

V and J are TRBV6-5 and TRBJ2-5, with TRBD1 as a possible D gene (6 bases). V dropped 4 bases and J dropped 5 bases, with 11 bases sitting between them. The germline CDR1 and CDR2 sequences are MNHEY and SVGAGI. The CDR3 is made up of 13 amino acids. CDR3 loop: CASSSTGWETQYF. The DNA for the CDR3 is TGTGCCAGCAGTTCAACAGGGTGGGAGACCCAGTACTTC.

Here the CDR3 DNA reads TGTGCCAGCAGCTTGTCAGGAGATCTAGGGGAAAAACTGTTTTTT. It codes for CASSLSGDLGEKLFF. The chain uses TRBV5-5 and TRBJ1-4; D is undetermined. This CDR3 contains 15 residues. V dropped 1 base and J dropped 8 bases, with 15 bases sitting between them. Germline assignment: CDR1 SGHKS and CDR2 YYEKEE (reference sequence). Variable domain in full (rest from reference TRBV5-5 and TRBJ1-4): DAGVTQSPTHLIKTRGQQVTLRCSPISGHKSVSWYQQVLGQGPQFIFQYYEKEERGRGNFPDRFSARQFPNYSSELNVNALLLGDSALYLCASSLSGDLGEKLFFGSGTQLSVL.